Listed below are T cell receptor beta chains from one sample, sequenced in a study of blood T cell repertoires in COVID-19. TCRdb's table, derived via immunoSEQ multiplex PCR, lists solely in-frame clones and lacks some. The sample carries tens of thousands of clones, just over 85% recorded once. The sequenced sample was peripheral blood. All receptors come from a man in his fifties with active COVID-19. Each CDR3 is given with its conserved first and last residue. The D gene is left open where the match is weak. The size entry is marked missing in some rows and otherwise reads once, few, many or a size class.

v_call: TRBV15
j_call: TRBJ2-5
d_call: TRBD2
clone_size: -
cdr3_nt: TGTGCCACCAGCAGAGCCCCCGGGACTAGCGGGGGCCAAGAGACCCAGTACTTC
cdr3_aa: CATSRAPGTSGGQETQYF

v_call: TRBV7-6
j_call: TRBJ1-1
d_call: -
clone_size: -
cdr3_nt: TGTGCCAGCAGCTTAGGCCGGGGGGCCTTTCAGAACACTGAAGCTTTCTTT
cdr3_aa: CASSLGRGAFQNTEAFF

v_call: TRBV7-9
j_call: TRBJ2-3
d_call: TRBD1
clone_size: -
cdr3_nt: TGTGCCTTCCCCAGGGGGACAGGGGACGTTACGGCGCAGTATTTT
cdr3_aa: CAFPRGTGDVTAQYF

v_call: TRBV29-1
j_call: TRBJ2-3
d_call: -
clone_size: -
cdr3_nt: TGCAGCGTTGAACTAGAGTTTCCAGATACGCAGTATTTT
cdr3_aa: CSVELEFPDTQYF

v_call: TRBV19
j_call: TRBJ1-5
d_call: -
clone_size: -
cdr3_nt: TGTGCCAGTAGTATAGCAGGGCGAAATCAGCCCCAGCATTTT
cdr3_aa: CASSIAGRNQPQHF

v_call: TRBV7-2
j_call: TRBJ2-1
d_call: -
clone_size: -
cdr3_nt: TGTGCCAGCAGCGGCCGACGACAGGTCAATGAGCAGTTCTTC
cdr3_aa: CASSGRRQVNEQFF

v_call: TRBV11-2
j_call: TRBJ1-2
d_call: -
clone_size: -
cdr3_nt: TGTGCCAGCAGCCAACGGGGGGAAGGGGATGGCTACACCTTC
cdr3_aa: CASSQRGEGDGYTF

v_call: TRBV9
j_call: TRBJ2-3
d_call: TRBD1
clone_size: -
cdr3_nt: TGTGCCAGCAGCGTCTCAGGGGGTACGCAGTATTTT
cdr3_aa: CASSVSGGTQYF

v_call: TRBV27
j_call: TRBJ1-2
d_call: -
clone_size: -
cdr3_nt: TGTGCCAGCAGTTTATCCGCAGGGCTTAATGGCTACACCTTC
cdr3_aa: CASSLSAGLNGYTF

v_call: TRBV4-2
j_call: TRBJ1-4
d_call: TRBD1
clone_size: -
cdr3_nt: TGTGCCAGCAGCCAGGCCGGGACAGGGAATGAAAAACTGTTTTTT
cdr3_aa: CASSQAGTGNEKLFF

v_call: TRBV5-1
j_call: TRBJ2-2
d_call: TRBD1
clone_size: -
cdr3_nt: TGCGCCAGCAGCTTACCCACAGGGGCGGACACCGGGGAGCTGTTTTTT
cdr3_aa: CASSLPTGADTGELFF

v_call: TRBV15
j_call: TRBJ2-2
d_call: -
clone_size: -
cdr3_nt: TGTGCCACCAGCAGAGTTAGCGGAGCCGGGGAGCTGTTTTTT
cdr3_aa: CATSRVSGAGELFF

v_call: TRBV11-2
j_call: TRBJ2-1
d_call: TRBD2
clone_size: -
cdr3_nt: TGTGCCAGCAGCTTATCCGAACTAGCGGCCTCCGGTAATGAGCAGTTCTTC
cdr3_aa: CASSLSELAASGNEQFF

v_call: TRBV7-2
j_call: TRBJ2-3
d_call: TRBD2
clone_size: -
cdr3_nt: TGTGCCAGCAGCTTAGAACGGACTAGCGGGAGATTCGATACGCAGTATTTT
cdr3_aa: CASSLERTSGRFDTQYF

v_call: TRBV2
j_call: TRBJ2-4
d_call: -
clone_size: -
cdr3_nt: TGTGCCAGCAGTGAAATGACTCCTAAAGTTCAGTACTTC
cdr3_aa: CASSEMTPKVQYF

v_call: TRBV3-1/TRBV3-2
j_call: TRBJ1-6
d_call: TRBD1
clone_size: few
cdr3_nt: TGTGCCAGCAGCGGACGGGACAGGGGAAGAAATTCACCCCTCCACTTT
cdr3_aa: CASSGRDRGRNSPLHF

v_call: TRBV11-2
j_call: TRBJ2-1
d_call: TRBD2
clone_size: -
cdr3_nt: TGTGCCAGCAGCTTACTAGCGGGGGGTTATGAGCAGTTCTTC
cdr3_aa: CASSLLAGGYEQFF

v_call: TRBV5-1
j_call: TRBJ1-1
d_call: -
clone_size: few
cdr3_nt: TGCGCCAGCAGTTCCCAACCGGGAGATACTGAAGCTTTCTTT
cdr3_aa: CASSSQPGDTEAFF

v_call: TRBV11-2
j_call: TRBJ2-2
d_call: -
clone_size: -
cdr3_nt: TGTGCCAGCAGCTTAGATCGAGGGACCGGGGAGCTGTTTTTT
cdr3_aa: CASSLDRGTGELFF

v_call: TRBV6-6
j_call: TRBJ2-5
d_call: -
clone_size: -
cdr3_nt: TGTGCCAGCAGTTACTCGTCCGGCCAAGAGACCCAGTACTTC
cdr3_aa: CASSYSSGQETQYF

v_call: TRBV10-1
j_call: TRBJ1-1
d_call: -
clone_size: -
cdr3_nt: TGCGCCAGCAGTGAGTCGGGGGGGCAAGCTTTCTTT
cdr3_aa: CASSESGGQAFF

v_call: TRBV19
j_call: TRBJ2-1
d_call: -
clone_size: -
cdr3_nt: TGTGCCAGTAGTAGAGCGAGCTCCTACAATGAGCAGTTCTTC
cdr3_aa: CASSRASSYNEQFF

v_call: TRBV9
j_call: TRBJ2-5
d_call: -
clone_size: -
cdr3_nt: TGTGCCAGCAGCGTAGGACTAGAACCCCGAGAGACCCAGTACTTC
cdr3_aa: CASSVGLEPRETQYF

v_call: TRBV11-2
j_call: TRBJ1-2
d_call: -
clone_size: -
cdr3_nt: TGTGCCAGCAGCTCGGGACTGACCTTGTATGGCTACACCTTC
cdr3_aa: CASSSGLTLYGYTF

v_call: TRBV9
j_call: TRBJ2-5
d_call: TRBD2
clone_size: -
cdr3_nt: TGTGCCAGCAGCGTATCCGGGACTAGCGAGACCCAGTACTTC
cdr3_aa: CASSVSGTSETQYF

v_call: TRBV2
j_call: TRBJ2-5
d_call: -
clone_size: -
cdr3_nt: TGTGCCAGCAGTGCGGCGGGTTCGTCCCAAGAGACCCAGTACTTC
cdr3_aa: CASSAAGSSQETQYF

v_call: TRBV5-1
j_call: TRBJ1-4
d_call: -
clone_size: -
cdr3_nt: TGCGCCAGCAGCTTGGGGTGGAGGTACGGGCATAATGAAAAACTGTTTTTT
cdr3_aa: CASSLGWRYGHNEKLFF

v_call: TRBV11-2
j_call: TRBJ1-1
d_call: -
clone_size: -
cdr3_nt: TGTGCCAGCAGCTTAATGGCGGCAAAACTGAACACTGAAGCTTTCTTT
cdr3_aa: CASSLMAAKLNTEAFF

v_call: TRBV19
j_call: TRBJ1-5
d_call: -
clone_size: -
cdr3_nt: TGTGCCAGTAGTCCGACAGGCTATAGGTTCGGCAATCAGCCCCAGCATTTT
cdr3_aa: CASSPTGYRFGNQPQHF

v_call: TRBV5-1
j_call: TRBJ2-2
d_call: -
clone_size: -
cdr3_nt: TGCGCCAGCAAGAGGGACACTACGAACACCGGGGAGCTGTTTTTT
cdr3_aa: CASKRDTTNTGELFF

v_call: TRBV6-5
j_call: TRBJ2-1
d_call: -
clone_size: -
cdr3_nt: TGTGCCAGCAGTTACCGCGACAGCAACAATGAGCAGTTCTTC
cdr3_aa: CASSYRDSNNEQFF

v_call: TRBV9
j_call: TRBJ2-5
d_call: -
clone_size: -
cdr3_nt: TGTGCCAGCAGCGCCGCAGAGACAGGGAGGGAGACCCAGTACTTC
cdr3_aa: CASSAAETGRETQYF

v_call: TRBV6-5
j_call: TRBJ2-2
d_call: -
clone_size: -
cdr3_nt: TGTGCCAGCAGGGACAGTGGGACCGGGGAGCTGTTTTTT
cdr3_aa: CASRDSGTGELFF

v_call: TRBV11-3
j_call: TRBJ2-5
d_call: -
clone_size: -
cdr3_nt: TGTGCCAGCAGCTTAGGGGCCGGTGGGGAGACCCAGTACTTC
cdr3_aa: CASSLGAGGETQYF

v_call: TRBV3-1/TRBV3-2
j_call: TRBJ2-2
d_call: TRBD2
clone_size: few
cdr3_nt: TGTGCCAGCAGCCACAGCGGGAGGGATACCGGGGAGCTGTTTTTT
cdr3_aa: CASSHSGRDTGELFF

v_call: TRBV5-8
j_call: TRBJ2-5
d_call: TRBD1
clone_size: -
cdr3_nt: TGTGCCAGCAGTCCAATGGGACAGGGAGTCGCAGAGACCCAGTACTTC
cdr3_aa: CASSPMGQGVAETQYF

v_call: TRBV18
j_call: TRBJ1-1
d_call: -
clone_size: -
cdr3_nt: TGTGCCAGCTCACCAGACAGACAGAACACTGAAGCTTTCTTT
cdr3_aa: CASSPDRQNTEAFF

v_call: TRBV29-1
j_call: TRBJ2-5
d_call: -
clone_size: -
cdr3_nt: TGCAGCGTCCACACAGGGCCAGGGGAGACCCAGTACTTC
cdr3_aa: CSVHTGPGETQYF

v_call: TRBV5-4
j_call: TRBJ1-2
d_call: TRBD1
clone_size: -
cdr3_nt: TGTGCCAGCAGCTTGGTGACAGGGGGCGGAGGCTACACCTTC
cdr3_aa: CASSLVTGGGGYTF

v_call: TRBV12-3/TRBV12-4
j_call: TRBJ2-5
d_call: -
clone_size: -
cdr3_nt: TGTGCCAGCAGTTTAAGACAGGAAGAGACCCAGTACTTC
cdr3_aa: CASSLRQEETQYF

v_call: TRBV18
j_call: TRBJ2-2
d_call: -
clone_size: -
cdr3_nt: TGTGCCAGCTCACCCCGGGATACGGTGAACACCGGGGAGCTGTTTTTT
cdr3_aa: CASSPRDTVNTGELFF

v_call: TRBV11-3
j_call: TRBJ1-3
d_call: TRBD1
clone_size: -
cdr3_nt: TGTGCCAGCAGCTTGGAGTTGGGACAGGGCAACACCATATATTTT
cdr3_aa: CASSLELGQGNTIYF

v_call: TRBV6-5
j_call: TRBJ2-6
d_call: TRBD1
clone_size: -
cdr3_nt: TGTGCCAGCAGTACAGGGGAATCTGGGGCCAACGTCCTGACTTTC
cdr3_aa: CASSTGESGANVLTF

v_call: TRBV6-5
j_call: TRBJ1-2
d_call: TRBD1
clone_size: -
cdr3_nt: TGTGCCAGCAGGGCGGACGGACAGGGTCGTGGCTACACCTTC
cdr3_aa: CASRADGQGRGYTF

v_call: TRBV5-4
j_call: TRBJ1-3
d_call: -
clone_size: -
cdr3_nt: TGTGCCAGCAGCTTGGGGGGGGACGGGCCTGGAAACACCATATATTTT
cdr3_aa: CASSLGGDGPGNTIYF

v_call: TRBV29-1
j_call: TRBJ2-1
d_call: -
clone_size: -
cdr3_nt: TGCAGCGTTGAAGCCCTCTCTAGGGACTTCTTCGAGGTGGATGAGCAGTTCTTC
cdr3_aa: CSVEALSRDFFEVDEQFF

v_call: TRBV5-6
j_call: TRBJ1-2
d_call: -
clone_size: -
cdr3_nt: TGTGCCAGCAGCCTAGATGCTGGCTACACCTTC
cdr3_aa: CASSLDAGYTF

v_call: TRBV7-7
j_call: TRBJ2-7
d_call: TRBD2
clone_size: -
cdr3_nt: TGTGCCAGCAGCTTAGGGGCTAGCGGGGGAAGCGAGCAGTACTTC
cdr3_aa: CASSLGASGGSEQYF

v_call: TRBV29-1
j_call: TRBJ1-1
d_call: -
clone_size: -
cdr3_nt: TGCAGCGTTGGGAGTGTCGGGATTATGAACACTGAAGCTTTCTTT
cdr3_aa: CSVGSVGIMNTEAFF